A selection of T cell receptor beta chains follows, all from one sample in a study of T cells after yellow fever vaccination. MiXCR was run by TCRdb on the 5' RACE reads, yielding one entry per CDR3 protein. The repertoire holds 300,000 to 400,000 distinct CDR3 sequences, with 6.2% as singletons. The source was PBMCs, collected 5 days after the yellow fever booster vaccination. The source of these receptors is a man aged 25 to 40 who received the YFV17D yellow fever vaccine. Each CDR3 is given with its conserved first and last residue. The D gene is left open where the match is weak. The size field is filled for only some rows; it gives once, few, many or a size class.

J gene: TRBJ1-1
clone size: few
D gene: TRBD1
V gene: TRBV10-2
CDR3 protein: CASNDRGRSEAFF
CDR3 DNA: TGCGCCAGCAATGACAGGGGGCGAAGTGAAGCTTTCTTT

J gene: TRBJ2-5
clone size: many
D gene: TRBD2
V gene: TRBV5-4
CDR3 protein: CASSLGLAGGTETQYF
CDR3 DNA: TGTGCCAGCAGCTTGGGTCTAGCGGGAGGTACCGAGACCCAGTACTTC

J gene: TRBJ2-3
clone size: NA
D gene: NA
V gene: TRBV20-1
CDR3 protein: CSAGQPDTQYF
CDR3 DNA: TGCAGTGCTGGGCAGCCAGATACGCAGTATTTT

J gene: TRBJ2-3
clone size: NA
D gene: TRBD2
V gene: TRBV11-2
CDR3 protein: CASSYVEGGPADTQYF
CDR3 DNA: TGTGCCAGCAGCTACGTGGAGGGAGGGCCCGCAGATACGCAGTATTTT

J gene: TRBJ1-2
clone size: once
D gene: NA
V gene: TRBV4-3
CDR3 protein: CASSQDWATDGYTF
CDR3 DNA: TGCGCCAGCAGCCAAGATTGGGCTACAGATGGCTACACCTTC

J gene: TRBJ2-5
clone size: NA
D gene: NA
V gene: TRBV20-1
CDR3 protein: CSAKSTQETQYF
CDR3 DNA: TGCAGTGCCAAATCCACCCAGGAGACCCAGTACTTC

J gene: TRBJ1-1
clone size: few
D gene: NA
V gene: TRBV20-1
CDR3 protein: CSASPDRDTEAFF
CDR3 DNA: TGCAGTGCTAGCCCGGACAGAGACACTGAAGCTTTCTTT

J gene: TRBJ2-1
clone size: few
D gene: TRBD2
V gene: TRBV7-9
CDR3 protein: CASSLSRTSGSYNEQFF
CDR3 DNA: TGTGCCAGCAGCTTAAGTCGGACTAGCGGGAGCTACAATGAGCAGTTCTTC

J gene: TRBJ2-3
clone size: many
D gene: TRBD1
V gene: TRBV4-1
CDR3 protein: CASSQGGQGAGVADTQYF
CDR3 DNA: TGCGCCAGCAGCCAAGGCGGACAGGGGGCGGGGGTGGCAGATACGCAGTATTTT

J gene: TRBJ2-2
clone size: few
D gene: NA
V gene: TRBV28
CDR3 protein: CASSNPATAASLGGELFF
CDR3 DNA: TGTGCCAGCAGCAACCCCGCCACCGCGGCCAGTCTAGGCGGGGAGCTGTTTTTT

J gene: TRBJ2-5
clone size: many
D gene: NA
V gene: TRBV5-1
CDR3 protein: CASSFLGGKETQYF
CDR3 DNA: TGCGCCAGCAGCTTTCTCGGTGGGAAAGAGACCCAGTACTTC

J gene: TRBJ2-3
clone size: few
D gene: TRBD1
V gene: TRBV12-5
CDR3 protein: CASLRDRGRTDTQYF
CDR3 DNA: TGTGCTAGTCTACGGGACAGGGGGCGGACAGATACGCAGTATTTT

J gene: TRBJ1-2
clone size: NA
D gene: NA
V gene: TRBV12-3/TRBV12-4
CDR3 protein: CASAIQVSGYTF
CDR3 DNA: TGTGCCAGCGCCATTCAGGTTTCCGGCTACACCTTC

J gene: TRBJ2-2
clone size: few
D gene: TRBD1
V gene: TRBV11-2
CDR3 protein: CASAGTVNTGELFF
CDR3 DNA: TGTGCCAGTGCCGGGACAGTAAACACCGGGGAGCTGTTTTTT

J gene: TRBJ2-1
clone size: few
D gene: NA
V gene: TRBV5-1
CDR3 protein: CASSLGAGSSYNEQFF
CDR3 DNA: TGCGCCAGCAGCTTGGGGGCAGGGAGCTCCTACAATGAGCAGTTCTTC

J gene: TRBJ2-1
clone size: few
D gene: NA
V gene: TRBV10-2
CDR3 protein: CASSDPINLIREQFF
CDR3 DNA: TGCGCCAGCAGTGATCCTATTAACTTAATAAGAGAGCAGTTCTTC

J gene: TRBJ2-7
clone size: NA
D gene: TRBD2
V gene: TRBV9
CDR3 protein: CASSVGVLAEMNEQYF
CDR3 DNA: TGTGCCAGCAGCGTAGGAGTACTAGCGGAGATGAACGAGCAGTACTTC

J gene: TRBJ2-5
clone size: NA
D gene: NA
V gene: TRBV20-1
CDR3 protein: CSGRPTGRETQYF
CDR3 DNA: TGCAGTGGGCGGCCCACAGGGAGAGAGACCCAGTACTTC

J gene: TRBJ1-5
clone size: NA
D gene: NA
V gene: TRBV20-1
CDR3 protein: CSARPGSNQPQHF
CDR3 DNA: TGCAGTGCTCGCCCGGGGAGCAATCAGCCCCAGCATTTT

J gene: TRBJ2-3
clone size: NA
D gene: TRBD2
V gene: TRBV10-3
CDR3 protein: CAIRSSGTITDTQYF
CDR3 DNA: TGTGCCATCAGATCTAGCGGGACTATCACAGATACGCAGTATTTT

J gene: TRBJ2-1
clone size: many
D gene: NA
V gene: TRBV6-6
CDR3 protein: CASSYSSSEQFF
CDR3 DNA: TGTGCCAGCAGTTACTCATCTAGTGAGCAGTTCTTC

J gene: TRBJ2-5
clone size: many
D gene: NA
V gene: TRBV6-2/TRBV6-3
CDR3 protein: CASSYSAGTQYF
CDR3 DNA: TGTGCCAGCAGTTACTCGGCGGGGACCCAGTACTTC

J gene: TRBJ2-1
clone size: NA
D gene: TRBD2
V gene: TRBV5-1
CDR3 protein: CASSLDGLASYNEQFF
CDR3 DNA: TGCGCCAGCAGCTTGGACGGACTAGCGAGTTACAATGAGCAGTTCTTC

J gene: TRBJ2-2
clone size: few
D gene: NA
V gene: TRBV30
CDR3 protein: CAWSSGLANTGELFF
CDR3 DNA: TGTGCCTGGAGTTCGGGGCTTGCGAACACCGGGGAGCTTTTTTTT

J gene: TRBJ1-1
clone size: many
D gene: NA
V gene: TRBV18
CDR3 protein: CASSPMEANTEAFF
CDR3 DNA: TGTGCCAGCTCACCAATGGAGGCGAACACTGAAGCTTTCTTT

J gene: TRBJ2-1
clone size: NA
D gene: NA
V gene: TRBV6-2/TRBV6-3
CDR3 protein: CACRGDPRRYEQFF
CDR3 DNA: TGTGCCTGCCGTGGGGACCCCCGTCGATACGAGCAGTTCTTC

J gene: TRBJ1-2
clone size: many
D gene: NA
V gene: TRBV5-6
CDR3 protein: CASSQTEYGYTF
CDR3 DNA: TGTGCCAGTTCTCAGACTGAATATGGCTACACCTTC

J gene: TRBJ2-2
clone size: many
D gene: NA
V gene: TRBV28
CDR3 protein: CASSSVTGELFF
CDR3 DNA: TGTGCCAGCAGTTCGGTGACCGGGGAGCTGTTTTTT

J gene: TRBJ2-3
clone size: few
D gene: NA
V gene: TRBV20-1
CDR3 protein: CSAAWGSDTQYF
CDR3 DNA: TGCAGTGCTGCCTGGGGGTCAGATACGCAGTATTTT

J gene: TRBJ2-7
clone size: few
D gene: NA
V gene: TRBV27
CDR3 protein: CASSPPSSALYEQYF
CDR3 DNA: TGTGCCAGCAGTCCGCCAAGCTCGGCCCTCTACGAGCAGTACTTC

J gene: TRBJ2-7
clone size: few
D gene: NA
V gene: TRBV21-1
CDR3 protein: CASSLCTASYEQYF
CDR3 DNA: TGTGCCAGCAGCCTATGTACAGCTTCCTACGAGCAGTACTTC

J gene: TRBJ2-6
clone size: few
D gene: NA
V gene: TRBV6-1
CDR3 protein: CASSPRSPRVFSGANVLTF
CDR3 DNA: TGTGCCAGCAGTCCCAGGAGCCCCCGGGTCTTCTCTGGGGCCAACGTCCTGACTTTC

J gene: TRBJ2-4
clone size: few
D gene: NA
V gene: TRBV7-2
CDR3 protein: CASSFQNLAKNIQYF
CDR3 DNA: TGTGCCAGCAGCTTCCAGAACCTAGCCAAAAACATTCAGTACTTC

J gene: TRBJ2-5
clone size: many
D gene: TRBD1
V gene: TRBV18
CDR3 protein: CASSPGQSAETQYF
CDR3 DNA: TGTGCCAGCTCACCGGGACAGTCCGCCGAGACCCAGTACTTC

J gene: TRBJ2-1
clone size: NA
D gene: TRBD2
V gene: TRBV3-1
CDR3 protein: CAILPGLAGELSYNEQFF
CDR3 DNA: TGTGCCATCCTTCCGGGACTAGCGGGAGAGCTATCCTACAATGAGCAGTTCTTC

J gene: TRBJ1-5
clone size: NA
D gene: NA
V gene: TRBV12-3/TRBV12-4
CDR3 protein: CASSFSVSNQPQHF
CDR3 DNA: TGTGCCAGCAGTTTTTCCGTTAGCAATCAGCCCCAGCATTTT

J gene: TRBJ2-2
clone size: many
D gene: TRBD2
V gene: TRBV4-2
CDR3 protein: CASSQDLKLAGGTGELFF
CDR3 DNA: TGTGCCAGCAGCCAAGATCTCAAACTAGCGGGAGGTACCGGGGAGCTGTTTTTT

J gene: TRBJ1-2
clone size: NA
D gene: NA
V gene: TRBV9
CDR3 protein: CASSVGTDARRNYGYTF
CDR3 DNA: TGTGCCAGCAGCGTAGGTACAGACGCACGACGAAACTATGGCTACACCTTC

J gene: TRBJ2-3
clone size: NA
D gene: NA
V gene: TRBV3-1
CDR3 protein: CASSQGSRADTQYF
CDR3 DNA: TGTGCCAGCAGCCAGGGGTCCAGGGCAGATACGCAGTATTTT

J gene: TRBJ2-7
clone size: few
D gene: NA
V gene: TRBV20-1
CDR3 protein: CSAGRGAGPYEQYF
CDR3 DNA: TGCAGTGCGGGTCGGGGAGCCGGCCCTTACGAGCAGTACTTC

J gene: TRBJ2-1
clone size: few
D gene: NA
V gene: TRBV5-5
CDR3 protein: CASSLFVGRTNEQFF
CDR3 DNA: TGTGCCAGCAGCTTGTTCGTTGGCCGTACCAATGAGCAGTTCTTC

J gene: TRBJ2-3
clone size: few
D gene: NA
V gene: TRBV28
CDR3 protein: CASSQEVTDTQYF
CDR3 DNA: TGTGCCAGCAGCCAAGAAGTCACAGATACGCAGTATTTT

J gene: TRBJ2-1
clone size: few
D gene: NA
V gene: TRBV4-2
CDR3 protein: CASSQDSGVYNEQFF
CDR3 DNA: TGTGCCAGCAGCCAAGACTCGGGCGTCTACAATGAGCAGTTCTTC

J gene: TRBJ2-3
clone size: many
D gene: NA
V gene: TRBV29-1
CDR3 protein: CSVQTDTQYF
CDR3 DNA: TGCAGCGTACAGACAGATACGCAGTATTTT

J gene: TRBJ2-1
clone size: NA
D gene: TRBD2
V gene: TRBV7-3
CDR3 protein: CASSLDSGSAYNEQFF
CDR3 DNA: TGTGCCAGCAGCTTGGATAGCGGGAGTGCCTACAATGAGCAGTTCTTC

J gene: TRBJ2-7
clone size: few
D gene: NA
V gene: TRBV28
CDR3 protein: CASTTGSSYEQYF
CDR3 DNA: TGTGCCAGCACAACAGGGAGCTCCTACGAGCAGTACTTC

J gene: TRBJ2-5
clone size: many
D gene: TRBD2
V gene: TRBV7-2
CDR3 protein: CASSPHPLTSGEVVRGF
CDR3 DNA: TGTGCCAGCAGTCCTCATCCTCTGACTAGCGGGGAAGTCGTAAGAGGCTTC

J gene: TRBJ2-4
clone size: few
D gene: TRBD1
V gene: TRBV28
CDR3 protein: CASSHGRDRLAKNIQYF
CDR3 DNA: TGTGCCAGCAGCCACGGCCGGGACAGACTAGCCAAAAACATTCAGTACTTC

J gene: TRBJ2-3
clone size: NA
D gene: NA
V gene: TRBV14
CDR3 protein: CASGQSGHTQYF
CDR3 DNA: TGTGCCAGCGGCCAATCTGGGCATACGCAGTATTTT

J gene: TRBJ1-6
clone size: many
D gene: NA
V gene: TRBV20-1
CDR3 protein: CSARGGQTPYNSPLHF
CDR3 DNA: TGCAGTGCTAGAGGAGGACAGACTCCTTATAATTCACCCCTCCACTTT

J gene: TRBJ1-1
clone size: NA
D gene: NA
V gene: TRBV27
CDR3 protein: CASKGGGSTEAFF
CDR3 DNA: TGTGCCAGCAAAGGGGGGGGTTCCACTGAAGCTTTCTTT

J gene: TRBJ2-4
clone size: many
D gene: TRBD2
V gene: TRBV15
CDR3 protein: CATGRVGAKNIQYF
CDR3 DNA: TGTGCCACCGGGAGGGTCGGGGCCAAAAACATTCAGTACTTC

J gene: TRBJ2-7
clone size: many
D gene: NA
V gene: TRBV5-6
CDR3 protein: CASSSVSRRVREQYF
CDR3 DNA: TGTGCCAGCAGCTCCGTCTCCCGCCGCGTTCGCGAGCAGTACTTC